This entry concerns a single T cell receptor beta chain. Its antigen remains unknown. These data belong to a study of Ad26.COV2.S vaccination and SARS-CoV-2 variants. Study-level background: COV1001, an Ad26.COV2.S trial, supplied this vaccine-arm donor. Intramuscularly, Ad26.COV2.S was given either once or twice, 56 days apart.

The repertoire was sequenced with immunoSEQ multiplex PCR; TCRdb's copy has only in-frame clones and lacks some. The sample includes about 370,000 clones, about 85% of them seen just once. Study observations and caveats: Placebo recipients showed lower spike-specific TCR breadth than vaccinees.

As for treatment: 15 to 20 received Ad26.COV2.S at low or high dose, single or two shots; five or six received placebo; per-sample allocation not given. Sampling was done on day 63 after the first vaccine or placebo injection. Its platform was an Ad26 vector, and its expressed antigen was Wuhan-strain SARS-CoV-2 spike. The germline gives CDR1 LNHDA, CDR2 SQIVND (reference sequence). This CDR3 spans 14 amino acids. Germline trimming cut 4 bases from V and 5 bases from J; bases unmatched to any gene: 4. This material consisted of peripheral blood, taken in a trial of Ad26.COV2.S vaccine versus placebo. The chain has TRBV19 and TRBJ2-5; the match to TRBD1 covers 10 bases. This clonotype was sampled from a person aged 18 to 59 who received the Ad26.COV2.S COVID-19 vaccine or a placebo. In DNA form, the CDR3 reads TGTGCCAGTAGTAGTGGGACAGGGGAGGAGACCCAGTACTTC. This codes for CASSSGTGEETQYF.